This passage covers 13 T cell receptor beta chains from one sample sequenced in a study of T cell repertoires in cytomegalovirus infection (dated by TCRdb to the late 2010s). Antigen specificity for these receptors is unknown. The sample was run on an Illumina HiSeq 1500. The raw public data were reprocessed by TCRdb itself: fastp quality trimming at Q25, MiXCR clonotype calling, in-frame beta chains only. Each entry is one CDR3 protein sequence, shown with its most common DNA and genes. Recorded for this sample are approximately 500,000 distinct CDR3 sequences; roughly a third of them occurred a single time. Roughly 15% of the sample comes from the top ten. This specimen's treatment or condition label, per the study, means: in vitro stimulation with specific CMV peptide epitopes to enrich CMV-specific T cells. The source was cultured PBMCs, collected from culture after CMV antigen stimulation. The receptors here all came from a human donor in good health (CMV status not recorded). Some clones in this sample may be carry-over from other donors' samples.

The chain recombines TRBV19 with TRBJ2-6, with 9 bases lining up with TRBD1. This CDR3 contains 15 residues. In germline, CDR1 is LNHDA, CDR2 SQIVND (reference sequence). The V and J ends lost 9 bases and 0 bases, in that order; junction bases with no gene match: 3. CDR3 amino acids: CASRDRVSGANVLTF. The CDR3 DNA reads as TGTGCCAGCCGGGACAGGGTCTCTGGGGCCAACGTCCTGACTTTC.

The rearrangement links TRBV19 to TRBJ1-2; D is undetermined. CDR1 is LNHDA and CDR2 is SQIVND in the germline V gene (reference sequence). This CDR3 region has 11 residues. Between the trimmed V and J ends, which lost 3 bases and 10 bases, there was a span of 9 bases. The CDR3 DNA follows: TGTGCCAGTAGTATTGCGGCTGCCTACACCTTC. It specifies CASSIAAAYTF.

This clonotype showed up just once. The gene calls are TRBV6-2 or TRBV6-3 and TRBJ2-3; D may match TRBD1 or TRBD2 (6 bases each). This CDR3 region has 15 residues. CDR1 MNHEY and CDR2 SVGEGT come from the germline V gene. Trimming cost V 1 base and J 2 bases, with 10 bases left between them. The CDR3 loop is CASSYWGATTDTQYF. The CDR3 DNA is TGTGCCAGCAGTTACTGGGGGGCCACCACAGATACGCAGTATTTT.

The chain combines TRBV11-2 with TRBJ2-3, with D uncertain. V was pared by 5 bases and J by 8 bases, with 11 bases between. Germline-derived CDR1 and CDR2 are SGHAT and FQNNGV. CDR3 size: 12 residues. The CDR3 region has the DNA TGTGCCAGCAGCACATGGGGTACTACGCAGTATTTT. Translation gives CASSTWGTTQYF.

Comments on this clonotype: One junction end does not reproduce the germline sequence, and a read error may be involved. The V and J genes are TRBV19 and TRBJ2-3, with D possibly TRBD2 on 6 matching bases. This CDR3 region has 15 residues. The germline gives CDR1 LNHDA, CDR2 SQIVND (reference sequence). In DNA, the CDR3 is TGTGCCAGTAGTATAGGGATTACTAGCACAGATAAGCAGTATTTT. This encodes CASSIGITSTDKQYF.

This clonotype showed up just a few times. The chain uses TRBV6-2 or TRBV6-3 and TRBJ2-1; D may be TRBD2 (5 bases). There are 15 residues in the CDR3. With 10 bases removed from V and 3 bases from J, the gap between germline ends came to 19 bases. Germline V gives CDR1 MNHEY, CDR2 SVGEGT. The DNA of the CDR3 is TGTGCCACCGGAAAAGGAGCGGATTTCTACAATGAGCAGTTCTTC. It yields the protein CATGKGADFYNEQFF.

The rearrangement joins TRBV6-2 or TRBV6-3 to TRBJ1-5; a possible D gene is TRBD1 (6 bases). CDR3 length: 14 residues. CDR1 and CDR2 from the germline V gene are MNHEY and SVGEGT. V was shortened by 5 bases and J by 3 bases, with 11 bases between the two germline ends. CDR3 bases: TGTGCCAGCAGTCCCGACAGGACCAATCAGCCCCAGCATTTT. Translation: CASSPDRTNQPQHF.

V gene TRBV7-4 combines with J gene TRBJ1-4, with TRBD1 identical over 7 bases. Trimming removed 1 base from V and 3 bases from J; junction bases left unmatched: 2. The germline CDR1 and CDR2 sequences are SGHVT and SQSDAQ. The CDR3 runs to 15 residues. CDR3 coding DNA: TGTGCCAGCAGCTTAGAGGGGACAGCTAATGAAAAACTGTTTTTT. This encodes CASSLEGTANEKLFF.

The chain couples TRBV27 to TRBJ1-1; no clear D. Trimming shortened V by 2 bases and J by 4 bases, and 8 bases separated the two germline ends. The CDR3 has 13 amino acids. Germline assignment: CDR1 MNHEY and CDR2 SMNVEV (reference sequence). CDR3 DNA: TGTGCCAGCAGTTTAGAAGCGGGCACTGAAGCTTTCTTT. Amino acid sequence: CASSLEAGTEAFF.

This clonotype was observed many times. CDR3: CASGNSGRAADTQYF. CDR3 coding DNA: TGTGCCAGCGGCAATAGCGGGAGGGCCGCAGATACGCAGTATTTT. This chain joins TRBV7-2 and TRBJ2-3; 11 nucleotides line up with TRBD2. This CDR3 has 15 residues. Germline V CDR1 and CDR2: SGHTA, FQGNSA. Trimming removed 8 bases from V and 4 bases from J; junction bases left unmatched: 8.

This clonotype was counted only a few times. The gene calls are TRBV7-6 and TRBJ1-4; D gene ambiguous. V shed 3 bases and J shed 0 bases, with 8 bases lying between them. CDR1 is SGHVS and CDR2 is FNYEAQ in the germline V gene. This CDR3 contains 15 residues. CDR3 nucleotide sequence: TGTGCCAGCAGCTTGACTTCCGCAACTAATGAAAAACTGTTTTTT. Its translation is CASSLTSATNEKLFF.

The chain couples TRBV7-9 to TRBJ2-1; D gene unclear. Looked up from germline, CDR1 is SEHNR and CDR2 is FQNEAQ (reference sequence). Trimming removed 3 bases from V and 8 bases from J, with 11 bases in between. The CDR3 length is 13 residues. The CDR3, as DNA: TGTGCCAGCAGCTTGTCAGGTCGGGATGAGCAGTTCTTC. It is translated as CASSLSGRDEQFF.

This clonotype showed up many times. The CDR3 nucleotides read TGTGCCAGCAGCTTAGCACCGGGACAGGGGGCTCAAAATGAAGCTTTCTTT. Amino acids: CASSLAPGQGAQNEAFF. The chain recombines TRBV7-2 with TRBJ1-1; 12 nucleotides align to TRBD1. The CDR3 runs 17 residues. V was clipped by 0 bases and J by 7 bases; unmatched bases: 9. Germline CDR1 and CDR2: SGHTA and FQGNSA.